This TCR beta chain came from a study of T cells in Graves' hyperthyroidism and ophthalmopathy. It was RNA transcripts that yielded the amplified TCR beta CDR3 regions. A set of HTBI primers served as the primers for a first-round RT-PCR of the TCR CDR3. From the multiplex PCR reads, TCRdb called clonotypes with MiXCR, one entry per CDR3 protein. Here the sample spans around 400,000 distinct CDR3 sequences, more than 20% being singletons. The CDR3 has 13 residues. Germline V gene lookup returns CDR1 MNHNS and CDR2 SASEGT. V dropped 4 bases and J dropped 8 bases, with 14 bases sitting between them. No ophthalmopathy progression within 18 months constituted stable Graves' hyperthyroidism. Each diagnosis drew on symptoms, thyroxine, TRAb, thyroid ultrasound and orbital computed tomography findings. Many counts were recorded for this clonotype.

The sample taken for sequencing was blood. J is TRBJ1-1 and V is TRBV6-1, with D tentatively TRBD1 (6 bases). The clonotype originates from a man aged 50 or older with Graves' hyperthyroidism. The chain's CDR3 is CASSGGHGGEAFF. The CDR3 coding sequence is TGTGCCAGCAGTGGGGGGCACGGAGGGGAAGCTTTCTTT.